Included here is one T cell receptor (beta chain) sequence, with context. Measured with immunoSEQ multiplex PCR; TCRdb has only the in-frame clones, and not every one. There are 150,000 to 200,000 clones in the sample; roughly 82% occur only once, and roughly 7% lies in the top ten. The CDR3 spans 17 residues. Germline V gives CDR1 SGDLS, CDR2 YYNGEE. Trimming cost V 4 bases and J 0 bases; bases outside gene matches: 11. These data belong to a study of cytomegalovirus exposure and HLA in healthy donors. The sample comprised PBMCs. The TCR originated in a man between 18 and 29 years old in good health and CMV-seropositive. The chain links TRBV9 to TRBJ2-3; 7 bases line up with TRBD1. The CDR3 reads CASSLQVRGLSTDTQYF. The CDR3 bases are TGTGCCAGCAGCCTCCAAGTCAGGGGGTTGAGCACAGATACGCAGTATTTT.